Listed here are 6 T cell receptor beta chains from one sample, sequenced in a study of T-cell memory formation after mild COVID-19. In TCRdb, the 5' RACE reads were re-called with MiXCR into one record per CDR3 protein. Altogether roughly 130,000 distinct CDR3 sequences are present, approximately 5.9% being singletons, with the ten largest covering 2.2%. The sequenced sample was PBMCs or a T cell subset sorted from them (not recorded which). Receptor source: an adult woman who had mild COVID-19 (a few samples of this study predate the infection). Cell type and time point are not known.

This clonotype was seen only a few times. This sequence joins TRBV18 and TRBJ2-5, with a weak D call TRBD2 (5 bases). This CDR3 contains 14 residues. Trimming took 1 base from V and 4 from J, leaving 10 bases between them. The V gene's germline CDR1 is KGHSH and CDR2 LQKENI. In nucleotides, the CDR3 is TGTGCCAGCTCACCACTTAATGGAGGAGAGACCCAGTACTTC. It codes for CASSPLNGGETQYF.

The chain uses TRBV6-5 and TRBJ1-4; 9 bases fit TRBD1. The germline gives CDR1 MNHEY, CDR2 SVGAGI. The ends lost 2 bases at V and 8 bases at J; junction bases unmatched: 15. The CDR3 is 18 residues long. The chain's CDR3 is CASSYRPPRDRVREKLFF. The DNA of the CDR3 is TGTGCCAGCAGTTACCGCCCCCCCCGGGACAGGGTACGGGAAAAACTGTTTTTT.

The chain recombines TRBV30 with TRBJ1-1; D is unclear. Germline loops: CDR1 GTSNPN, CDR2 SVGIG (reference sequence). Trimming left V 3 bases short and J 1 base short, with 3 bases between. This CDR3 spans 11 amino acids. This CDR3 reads CAWRKNTEAFF. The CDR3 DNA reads TGTGCCTGGAGAAAGAACACTGAAGCTTTCTTT.

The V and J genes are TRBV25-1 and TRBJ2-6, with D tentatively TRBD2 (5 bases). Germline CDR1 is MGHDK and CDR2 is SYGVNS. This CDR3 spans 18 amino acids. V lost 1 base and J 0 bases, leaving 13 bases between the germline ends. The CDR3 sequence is CASSESISGYSGANVLTF. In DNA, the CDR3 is TGTGCCAGCAGTGAATCGATCAGCGGATACTCTGGGGCCAACGTCCTGACTTTC.

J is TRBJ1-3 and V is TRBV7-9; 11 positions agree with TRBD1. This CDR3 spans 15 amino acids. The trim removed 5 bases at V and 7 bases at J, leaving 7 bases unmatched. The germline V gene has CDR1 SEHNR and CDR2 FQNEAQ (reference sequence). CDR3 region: CASSRPGQGENTIYF. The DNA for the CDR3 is TGTGCCAGCAGCCGGCCGGGACAGGGGGAGAACACCATATATTTT. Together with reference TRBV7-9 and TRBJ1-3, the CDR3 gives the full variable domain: DTGVSQNPRHKITKRGQNVTFRCDPISEHNRLYWYRQTLGQGPEFLTYFQNEAQLEKSRLLSDRFSAERPKGSFSTLEIQRTEQGDSAMYLCASSRPGQGENTIYFGEGSWLTVV.

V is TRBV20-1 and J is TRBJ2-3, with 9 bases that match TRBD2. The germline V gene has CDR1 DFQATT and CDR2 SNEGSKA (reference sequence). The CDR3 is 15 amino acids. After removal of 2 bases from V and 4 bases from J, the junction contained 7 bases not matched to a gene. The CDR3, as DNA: TGCAGTGCTAGAAGGGCGGGAGGGACCGCAGATACGCAGTATTTT. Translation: CSARRAGGTADTQYF.